This TCR beta chain was sequenced for a study of blood T cell repertoires in COVID-19. Background on the study: Some COVID-19 samples were acute and others convalescent; all came from the United States, Italy and Spain. PBMCs, B-cell-depleted T cells, or T cells were the source of the cDNA or gDNA that made up the material.

This clone was seen a single time. Per germline, CDR1 MNHEY and CDR2 SMNVEV (reference sequence). V was shortened by 6 bases and J by 5 bases, with 11 bases between the two germline ends. The CDR3 has 13 residues. In the original processing: Amplification with reference gene primers provided the estimates of nucleated cell counts. The assay was immunoSEQ multiplex PCR, and TCRdb's table has in-frame clones only and misses some. Clonal size and the V and J genes are those of that table, whereas D and trimming came from the DNA. This table has about 27,000 clones, approximately 88% appearing once. Sequenced: peripheral blood. The TCR sequence derives from a woman between 50 and 59 years old with active COVID-19. The rearrangement uses TRBV27 and TRBJ2-1; D might be TRBD1 (6 bases). In DNA, the CDR3 is TGTGCCAGCAGCACCGGGACACACAATGAGCAGTTCTTC. This codes for CASSTGTHNEQFF.